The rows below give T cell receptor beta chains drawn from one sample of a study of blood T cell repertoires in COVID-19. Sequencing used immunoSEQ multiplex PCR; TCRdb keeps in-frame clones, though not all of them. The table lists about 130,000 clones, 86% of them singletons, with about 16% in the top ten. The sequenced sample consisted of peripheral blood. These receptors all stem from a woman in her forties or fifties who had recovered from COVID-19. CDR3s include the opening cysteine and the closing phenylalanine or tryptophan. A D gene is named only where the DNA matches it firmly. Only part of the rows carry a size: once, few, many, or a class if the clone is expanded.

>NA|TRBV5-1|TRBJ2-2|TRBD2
TGCGCCAGCAGCTTGACTAGCGGGAGTACCGGGGAGCTGTTTTTT
CASSLTSGSTGELFF
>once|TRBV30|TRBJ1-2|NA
TGTGCCTGGAAGTCAGGGGTCGGCTACACCTTC
CAWKSGVGYTF
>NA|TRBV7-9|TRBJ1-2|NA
TGTGCCAGCAGCCCCGTCGGGGGAACCTTATATGGCTACACCTTC
CASSPVGGTLYGYTF
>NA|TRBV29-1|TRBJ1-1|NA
TGCAGCGCCCGGTTGAACACTGAAGCTTTCTTT
CSARLNTEAFF
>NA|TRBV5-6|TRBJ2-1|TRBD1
TGTGCCAGCAGCAGTCCGGGACAGGGCAGACAGGAGCAGTTCTTC
CASSSPGQGRQEQFF
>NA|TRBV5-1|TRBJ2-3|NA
TGCGCCAGCAGCTTGGCCGAGGGTAATACGCAGTATTTT
CASSLAEGNTQYF
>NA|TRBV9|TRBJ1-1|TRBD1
TGTGCCAGCAGCGTTACCGGGACAGAGAACACTGAAGCTTTCTTT
CASSVTGTENTEAFF
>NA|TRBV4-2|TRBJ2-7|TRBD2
TGTGCCAGCAGCCAAGGTGGGCCGGGACTAGGAGACGAGCAGTACTTC
CASSQGGPGLGDEQYF
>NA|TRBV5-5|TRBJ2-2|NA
TGTGCCAGCAGCTTGTTGGTCAGGAACACCGGGGAGCTGTTTTTT
CASSLLVRNTGELFF
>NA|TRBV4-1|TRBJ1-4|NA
TGCGCCAGCAGCCAAACAGGATCTACTAATGAAAAACTGTTTTTT
CASSQTGSTNEKLFF
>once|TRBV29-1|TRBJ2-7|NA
TGCAGCGTTGAAGGGGACACCTACGAGCAGTACTTC
CSVEGDTYEQYF
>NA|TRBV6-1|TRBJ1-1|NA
TGTGCCAGCAGTGAAGGGCAGGGGATGAACACTGAAGCTTTCTTT
CASSEGQGMNTEAFF
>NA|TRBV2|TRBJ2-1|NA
TGTGCCAGCAGTGAAGGGACTACCTCCTACAATGAGCAGTTCTTC
CASSEGTTSYNEQFF
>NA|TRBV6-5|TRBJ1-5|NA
TGTGCCAGCAGTTACGCCGAGTCTCAGCCCCAGCATTTT
CASSYAESQPQHF
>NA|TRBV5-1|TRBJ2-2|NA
TGCGCCAGCAGCTTGGGAGGTTCAGGGACGAACACCGGGGAGCTGTTTTTT
CASSLGGSGTNTGELFF
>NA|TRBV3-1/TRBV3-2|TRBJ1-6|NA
TGTGCCAGCAGCCGAACCCAGGGAGGTTCACCCCTCCACTTT
CASSRTQGGSPLHF
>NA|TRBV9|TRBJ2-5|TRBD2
TGTGCCAGCAGCCCCCAAGCGGGAGGGCGAGAGACCCAGTACTTC
CASSPQAGGRETQYF
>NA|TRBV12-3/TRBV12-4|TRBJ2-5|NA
TGTGCCAGCAGTTTAAAGAGGCTAGAGACCCAGTACTTC
CASSLKRLETQYF